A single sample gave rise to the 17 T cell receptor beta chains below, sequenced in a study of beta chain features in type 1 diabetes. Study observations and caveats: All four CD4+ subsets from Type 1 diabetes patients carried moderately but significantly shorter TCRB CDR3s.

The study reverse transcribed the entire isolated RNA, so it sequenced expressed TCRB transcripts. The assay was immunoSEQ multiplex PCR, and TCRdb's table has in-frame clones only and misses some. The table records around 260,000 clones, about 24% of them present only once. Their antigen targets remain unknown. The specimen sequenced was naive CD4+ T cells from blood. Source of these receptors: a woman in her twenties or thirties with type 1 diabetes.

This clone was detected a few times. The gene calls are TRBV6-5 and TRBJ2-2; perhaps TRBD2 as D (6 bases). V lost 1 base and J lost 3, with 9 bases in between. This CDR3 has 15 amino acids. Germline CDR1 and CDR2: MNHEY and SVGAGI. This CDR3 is CASSYFPGDTGELFF. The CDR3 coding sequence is TGTGCCAGCAGTTACTTTCCGGGGGACACCGGGGAGCTGTTTTTT.

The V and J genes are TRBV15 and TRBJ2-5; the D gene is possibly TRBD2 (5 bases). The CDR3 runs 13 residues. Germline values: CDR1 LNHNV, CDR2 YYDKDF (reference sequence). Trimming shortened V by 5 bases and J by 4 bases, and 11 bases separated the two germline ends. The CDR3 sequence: CATSRQAGETQYF. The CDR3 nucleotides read TGTGCCACCAGCCGCCAGGCGGGAGAGACCCAGTACTTC.

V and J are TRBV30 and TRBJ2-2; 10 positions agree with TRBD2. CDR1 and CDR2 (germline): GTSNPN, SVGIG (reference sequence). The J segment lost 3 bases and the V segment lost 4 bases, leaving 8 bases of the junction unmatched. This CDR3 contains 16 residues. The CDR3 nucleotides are TGTGCCTGGATGGGGCTAGCGGGAGTGGACACCGGGGAGCTGTTTTTT. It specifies CAWMGLAGVDTGELFF.

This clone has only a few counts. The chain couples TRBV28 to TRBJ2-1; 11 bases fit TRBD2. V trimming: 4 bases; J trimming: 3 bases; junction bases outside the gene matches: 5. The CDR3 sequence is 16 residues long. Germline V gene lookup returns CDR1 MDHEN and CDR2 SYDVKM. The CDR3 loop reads CASSSPGTSGYNEQFF. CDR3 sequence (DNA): TGTGCCAGCAGTTCCCCCGGGACTAGCGGCTACAATGAGCAGTTCTTC.

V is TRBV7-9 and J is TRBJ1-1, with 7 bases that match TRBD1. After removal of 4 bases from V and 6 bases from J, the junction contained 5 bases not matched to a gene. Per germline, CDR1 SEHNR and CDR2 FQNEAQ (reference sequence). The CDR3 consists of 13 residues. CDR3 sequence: CASSYRDSPEAFF. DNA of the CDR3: TGTGCCAGCAGCTACCGGGACAGCCCTGAAGCTTTCTTT.

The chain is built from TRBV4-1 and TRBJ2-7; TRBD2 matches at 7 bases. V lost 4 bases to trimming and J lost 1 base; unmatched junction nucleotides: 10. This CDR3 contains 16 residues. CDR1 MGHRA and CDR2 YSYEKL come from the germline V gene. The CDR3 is CASSPKGSGPSYEQYF. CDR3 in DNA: TGCGCCAGCAGCCCCAAGGGTAGCGGGCCATCCTACGAGCAGTACTTC.

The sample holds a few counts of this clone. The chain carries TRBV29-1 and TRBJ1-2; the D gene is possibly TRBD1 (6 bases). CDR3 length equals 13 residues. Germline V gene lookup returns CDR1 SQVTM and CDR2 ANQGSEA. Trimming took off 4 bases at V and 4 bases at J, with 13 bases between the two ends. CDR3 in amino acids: CSVAQGEGYGYTF. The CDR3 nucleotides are TGCAGCGTTGCACAGGGAGAGGGCTATGGCTACACCTTC.

The CDR3 protein is CATSRDQREGQFF. The CDR3 bases are TGTGCCACCAGCAGAGATCAGCGGGAGGGGCAGTTCTTC. The chain has TRBV15 and TRBJ2-1; 10 bases match TRBD2. V trimming: 0 bases; J trimming: 12 bases; junction bases outside the gene matches: 2. The CDR3 runs to 13 residues. The germline V gene encodes CDR1 LNHNV and CDR2 YYDKDF (reference sequence).

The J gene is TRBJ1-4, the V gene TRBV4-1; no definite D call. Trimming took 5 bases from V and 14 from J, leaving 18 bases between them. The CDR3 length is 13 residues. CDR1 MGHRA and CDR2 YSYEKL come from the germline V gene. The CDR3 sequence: CASSSRPNRGLFF. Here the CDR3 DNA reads TGCGCCAGCAGCTCCCGTCCTAATCGAGGGCTGTTTTTT.

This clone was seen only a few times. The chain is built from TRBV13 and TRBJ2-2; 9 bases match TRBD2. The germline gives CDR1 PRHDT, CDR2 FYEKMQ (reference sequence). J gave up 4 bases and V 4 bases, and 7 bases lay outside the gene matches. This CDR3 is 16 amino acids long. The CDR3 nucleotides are TGTGCCAGCAGCTCTGCGCGGGAGGGTGCCACCGGGGAGCTGTTTTTT. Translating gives CASSSAREGATGELFF.

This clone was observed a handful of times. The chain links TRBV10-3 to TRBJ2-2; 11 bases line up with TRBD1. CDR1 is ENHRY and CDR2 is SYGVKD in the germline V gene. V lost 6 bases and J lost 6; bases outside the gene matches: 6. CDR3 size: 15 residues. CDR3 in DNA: TGTGCCATCAGCTTGGACAGGGGGCAAGCCGGGGAGCTGTTTTTT. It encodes CAISLDRGQAGELFF.

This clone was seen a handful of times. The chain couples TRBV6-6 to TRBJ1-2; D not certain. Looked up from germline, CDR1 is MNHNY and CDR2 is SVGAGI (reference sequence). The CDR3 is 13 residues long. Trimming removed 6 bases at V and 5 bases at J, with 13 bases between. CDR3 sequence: CASRLLAGYGYTF. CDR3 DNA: TGTGCCAGCAGATTACTCGCGGGATATGGCTACACCTTC.

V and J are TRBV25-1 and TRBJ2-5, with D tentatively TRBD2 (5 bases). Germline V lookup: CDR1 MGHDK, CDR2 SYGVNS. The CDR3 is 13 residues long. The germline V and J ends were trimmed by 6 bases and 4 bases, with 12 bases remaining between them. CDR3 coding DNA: TGTGCCAGCAGGTCGAAGGCGGGAGAGACCCAGTACTTC. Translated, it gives CASRSKAGETQYF.

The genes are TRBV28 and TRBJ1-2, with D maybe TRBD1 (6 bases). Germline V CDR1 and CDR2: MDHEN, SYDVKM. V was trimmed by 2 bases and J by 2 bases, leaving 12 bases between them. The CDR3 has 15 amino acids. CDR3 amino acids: CASSLHSQGNYGYTF. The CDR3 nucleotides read TGTGCCAGCAGTTTACACTCGCAGGGGAACTATGGCTACACCTTC.

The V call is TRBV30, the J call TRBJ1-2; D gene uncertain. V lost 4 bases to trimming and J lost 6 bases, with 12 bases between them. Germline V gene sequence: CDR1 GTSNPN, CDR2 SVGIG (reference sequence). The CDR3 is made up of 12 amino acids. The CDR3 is CAWNQRTDGYTF. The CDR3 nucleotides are TGTGCCTGGAACCAGCGGACTGATGGCTACACCTTC.

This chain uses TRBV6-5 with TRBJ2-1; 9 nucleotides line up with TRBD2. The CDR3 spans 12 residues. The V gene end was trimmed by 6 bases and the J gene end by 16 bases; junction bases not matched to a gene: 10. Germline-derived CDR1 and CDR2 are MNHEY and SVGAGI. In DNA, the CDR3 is TGTGCCAGCAGCCCACGTAGCGGGAGTTGCTTCTTC. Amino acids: CASSPRSGSCFF.

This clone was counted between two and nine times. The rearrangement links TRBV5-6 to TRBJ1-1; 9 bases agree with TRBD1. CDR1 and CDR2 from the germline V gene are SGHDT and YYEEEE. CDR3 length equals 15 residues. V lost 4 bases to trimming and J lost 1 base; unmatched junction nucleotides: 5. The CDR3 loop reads CASSGGQGPNTEAFF. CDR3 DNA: TGTGCCAGCAGCGGCGGACAGGGGCCGAACACTGAAGCTTTCTTT.